The 2 T cell receptor beta chains presented below share a single source sample, sequenced in a study of shared clonotypes between healthy human individuals. This table comes from immunoSEQ multiplex PCR, and its TCRdb copy is limited to in-frame clones, with some not included. In the table there are roughly 500,000 clones, around 96% of which are singletons. The sequencing input was naive CD4+ T cells sorted from blood. Subset specified: CD45RA+ positively selected. These TCRs come from a woman under 40 in good health.

The genes are TRBV5-5 and TRBJ1-2; D may be TRBD1 (5 bases). The CDR3 is 14 amino acids. V dropped 4 bases and J dropped 1 base, with 11 bases sitting between them. Germline CDR1 is SGHKS and CDR2 is YYEKEE (reference sequence). CDR3 protein: CASSTGPSNYGYTF. CDR3 bases: TGTGCCAGCAGCACGGGACCGAGTAACTATGGCTACACCTTC.

The chain uses TRBV25-1 and TRBJ1-3, with 7 bases aligning to TRBD1. V lost 4 bases, J lost 8 bases, and 8 bases stayed unmatched. This CDR3 contains 14 residues. Germline assignment: CDR1 MGHDK and CDR2 SYGVNS. CDR3 bases: TGTGCCAGCAGTGGGCGACAGGGTAGGGACACCATATATTTT. It yields the protein CASSGRQGRDTIYF.